The 25 T cell receptor beta chains below were found in one sample sequenced in a study of T cell repertoires in cytomegalovirus infection. The antigens of these receptors remain unknown. TCRdb used MiXCR to reprocess the reads, holding one entry per CDR3 protein. The table shows some 800,000 distinct CDR3 sequences, with about 30% occurring only once. The specimen comprised cultured CD8+ T cells from PBMCs, sampled from culture after CMV antigen stimulation. The receptors come from a human donor in good health (CMV status not recorded). Some clones in this sample may be carry-over from other donors' samples.

This clonotype was detected only a few times. V and J are TRBV2 and TRBJ1-2, with a possible D match to TRBD1 (6 bases). Germline lookup yields CDR1 SNHLY and CDR2 FYNNEI. CDR3 length: 14 amino acids. V was trimmed by 1 base and J by 4 bases, leaving 10 bases between them. This CDR3 is CASSEGGGGYGYTF. The CDR3 coding sequence is TGTGCCAGCAGTGAAGGGGGGGGCGGCTATGGCTACACCTTC.

This clonotype was observed at least ten times. The gene calls are TRBV7-6 and TRBJ2-3; D is possibly TRBD1 (5 bases). The CDR3 sequence is 17 residues long. Trimming removed 2 bases at V and 4 bases at J, with 19 bases between. Germline-derived CDR1 and CDR2 are SGHVS and FNYEAQ. CDR3 amino acids: CASSLTPPGIMPDTQYF. The CDR3 region has the DNA TGTGCCAGCAGCTTAACCCCCCCAGGGATTATGCCAGATACGCAGTATTTT.

This clonotype was found many times. The rearrangement joins TRBV7-6 to TRBJ2-5; 15 bases align to TRBD2. Germline V CDR1 and CDR2: SGHVS, FNYEAQ. The CDR3 sequence is 18 residues long. V lost 5 bases, J lost 0 bases, and 7 bases stayed unmatched. In DNA, the CDR3 is TGTGCCAGCAGCAAACGGACTAGCGGGGGGGCCGACCAAGAGACCCAGTACTTC. Residues: CASSKRTSGGADQETQYF.

The sample holds a few counts of this clonotype. The V gene is TRBV7-9, the J gene TRBJ1-2, with a possible D match to TRBD1 (5 bases). This CDR3 region has 14 residues. Germline values: CDR1 SEHNR, CDR2 FQNEAQ (reference sequence). V was trimmed by 0 bases and J by 3 bases, leaving 8 bases between them. The CDR3 nucleotides read TGTGCCAGCAGCTTAGCCAGGGCGGACTATGGCTACACCTTC. Its protein is CASSLARADYGYTF.

This clonotype has more than one count but fewer than ten. This sequence joins TRBV7-6 and TRBJ1-2; D gene uncertain. The CDR3 runs 13 residues. Germline CDR1 is SGHVS and CDR2 is FNYEAQ. The ends were cut back, 3 bases at V and 3 bases at J, with 8 bases in the middle. DNA for the CDR3: TGTGCCAGCAGCTTGGGGAGCTACTATGGCTACACCTTC. Protein product: CASSLGSYYGYTF.

The chain employs TRBV24-1 and TRBJ2-2; 7 bases line up with TRBD2. V lost 7 bases, J lost 6 bases, and 1 base stayed unmatched. CDR3 length equals 12 residues. Per the germline V gene, CDR1 is KGHDR and CDR2 is SFDVKD. CDR3 in amino acids: CATRGGAGELFF. The DNA for the CDR3 is TGTGCCACCAGGGGGGGGGCCGGGGAGCTGTTTTTT.

This rearrangement joins TRBV7-8 to TRBJ2-5; 13 bases map to TRBD2. The CDR3 totals 16 residues. Per germline, CDR1 SGHVS and CDR2 FQNEAQ. The V segment lost 6 bases and the J segment 4 bases; nucleotides outside the gene matches: 8. The CDR3 reads CASRSTSGGAGETQYF. Written as DNA, the CDR3 is TGTGCCAGCAGGTCTACTAGCGGGGGGGCCGGAGAGACCCAGTACTTC.

The table lists this clonotype with a few counts. The chain uses TRBV10-3 and TRBJ1-1, with a possible D match to TRBD1 (5 bases). The germline gives CDR1 ENHRY, CDR2 SYGVKD. The V end was cut by 3 bases, the J end by 4 bases, with 15 bases between. The CDR3 runs to 15 residues. In DNA, the CDR3 is TGTGCCATCAGTGACCAAAGGGGAGGGATCACTGAAGCTTTCTTT. Translating it yields CAISDQRGGITEAFF.

This chain connects TRBV29-1 to TRBJ2-1, with 14 bases fitting TRBD2. Germline V CDR1 and CDR2: SQVTM, ANQGSEA. Losses at the gene ends were 6 bases for V and 7 bases for J; bases not matched to a gene: 2. The CDR3 extends over 13 amino acids. The CDR3 sequence: CSVGTSGGNEQFF. Written as DNA, the CDR3 is TGCAGCGTCGGGACTAGCGGGGGTAATGAGCAGTTCTTC.

This clonotype was observed a few times. The chain employs TRBV12-5 and TRBJ2-7; D uncertain. Trimming took off 3 bases at V and 1 base at J, with 4 bases between the two ends. The CDR3 extends over 12 amino acids. The V gene's germline CDR1 is LGHNT and CDR2 FRNRAP. The CDR3 sequence: CASGLQSYEQYF. CDR3 nucleotide sequence: TGTGCTAGTGGTTTACAATCCTACGAGCAGTACTTC.

A few counts support this clonotype. The rearrangement joins TRBV7-3 to TRBJ1-6; possibly TRBD1 for D (5 bases). The CDR3 loop spans 13 amino acids. The germline V gene has CDR1 SGHTA and CDR2 FQGTGA. The germline V and J ends were trimmed by 2 bases and 11 bases, with 10 bases remaining between them. Written as DNA, the CDR3 is TGTGCCAGCAGCTTAGAATCGGGACCACCCCTCCACTTT. This sequence encodes CASSLESGPPLHF.

This chain uses TRBV29-1 with TRBJ2-1; the match to TRBD1 covers 10 bases. Germline loops: CDR1 SQVTM, CDR2 ANQGSEA. J lost 2 bases, V lost 3 bases, and 4 bases had no gene match. The CDR3 has 15 amino acids. The CDR3: CSVEGQGSTYNEQFF. CDR3 DNA: TGCAGCGTTGAGGGACAGGGGTCAACCTACAATGAGCAGTTCTTC.

V and J are TRBV19 and TRBJ1-6, with D perhaps TRBD1 (5 bases). Per germline, CDR1 LNHDA and CDR2 SQIVND (reference sequence). This CDR3 spans 17 amino acids. V lost 5 bases, J lost 6 bases, and 20 bases lay in between. CDR3 nucleotides: TGTGCCAGTAGTGGGATACCGTGGCAGGGCCGTAATTCACCCCTCCACTTT. Encoded protein: CASSGIPWQGRNSPLHF. The whole variable domain, remainder taken from reference TRBV19 and TRBJ1-6, is DGGITQSPKYLFRKEGQNVTLSCEQNLNHDAMYWYRQDPGQGLRLIYYSQIVNDFQKGDIAEGYSVSREKKESFPLTVTSAQKNPTAFYLCASSGIPWQGRNSPLHFGNGTRLTVT.

This clonotype came up a few times. The genes are TRBV12-3 or TRBV12-4 and TRBJ2-1, with 9 bases matching TRBD1. The V segment lost 5 bases and the J segment 8 bases; nucleotides outside the gene matches: 7. The length of the CDR3 is 14 residues. In DNA, the CDR3 is TGTGCCAGCAGTCCGGGACAGGGTAACCATGAGCAGTTCTTC. Protein: CASSPGQGNHEQFF.

This clonotype was counted a few times. This chain joins TRBV19 and TRBJ2-1; D not certain. Germline CDR1 and CDR2: LNHDA and SQIVND (reference sequence). The CDR3 loop spans 13 amino acids. Deletions cut 4 bases from V and 8 bases from J, with 12 bases between. CDR3 nucleotide sequence: TGTGCCAGTAGTAGGGCCCTTTTGGATGAGCAGTTCTTC. Its protein is CASSRALLDEQFF.

The J gene is TRBJ1-2, the V gene TRBV7-9; TRBD1 agrees at 7 bases. The CDR3 sequence is 13 residues long. Germline V lookup: CDR1 SEHNR, CDR2 FQNEAQ (reference sequence). Trimming removed 8 bases from V and 5 bases from J; junction bases left unmatched: 8. CDR3 DNA: TGTGCCAGCCAGGGGGGCCTTTGGTATGGCTACACCTTC. The encoded protein is CASQGGLWYGYTF.

The chain joins TRBV14 to TRBJ1-1; TRBD1 is a possible D gene (6 bases). CDR1 SGHDN and CDR2 FVKESK come from the germline V gene. Deletions cut 0 bases from V and 4 bases from J, with 12 bases between. This CDR3 is 15 amino acids long. The CDR3 DNA follows: TGTGCCAGCAGCCAAGAAGGGGGGCCTGGCACTGAAGCTTTCTTT. Protein product: CASSQEGGPGTEAFF.

The chain carries TRBV27 and TRBJ2-5; D unclear. The V end lost 4 bases, the J end lost 2 bases, and 14 bases lay between the germline ends. This CDR3 contains 15 residues. Germline CDR1 and CDR2: MNHEY and SMNVEV (reference sequence). The CDR3 DNA is TGTGCCAGCAGTTCCTCAAGCGCCCCGCAAGAGACCCAGTACTTC. Amino acid sequence: CASSSSSAPQETQYF.

This clonotype has just a few counts. The chain couples TRBV24-1 to TRBJ1-2; no reliable D call. Germline CDR1 reads KGHDR; CDR2 reads SFDVKD. V dropped 1 base and J dropped 5 bases, with 13 bases sitting between them. The CDR3 contains 15 residues. The CDR3, as DNA: TGTGCCACCAGTGATTTCAGCGAAACGGGATATGGCTACACCTTC. Protein: CATSDFSETGYGYTF.

The genes are TRBV27 and TRBJ1-2; 8 bases map to TRBD1. The J segment lost 1 base and the V segment lost 5 bases, leaving 12 bases of the junction unmatched. In germline, CDR1 is MNHEY, CDR2 SMNVEV (reference sequence). CDR3 length equals 17 residues. This CDR3 is CASSAHGTGNNNYGYTF. The CDR3 DNA follows: TGTGCCAGCAGTGCCCACGGGACAGGAAATAATAACTATGGCTACACCTTC.

The rearrangement uses TRBV10-3 and TRBJ2-2; maybe TRBD1 (5 bases). The CDR3 covers 14 residues. The V and J ends lost 3 bases and 1 base respectively, with 6 bases between them. Germline V gene lookup returns CDR1 ENHRY and CDR2 SYGVKD. CDR3 coding DNA: TGTGCCATCAGTGACAGGGTGAACACCGGGGAGCTGTTTTTT. Protein product: CAISDRVNTGELFF.

The chain links TRBV20-1 to TRBJ2-1, with 9 bases lining up with TRBD2. The CDR3 contains 17 residues. After removal of 5 bases from V and 3 bases from J, the junction contained 14 bases not matched to a gene. Germline V gene lookup returns CDR1 DFQATT and CDR2 SNEGSKA (reference sequence). CDR3: CSAHPSGEYPVYNEQFF. The CDR3 DNA is TGCAGTGCTCATCCTAGCGGGGAATACCCAGTCTACAATGAGCAGTTCTTC.

The chain employs TRBV7-9 and TRBJ2-2; D remains ambiguous. Germline CDR1 and CDR2: SEHNR and FQNEAQ (reference sequence). The V gene lost 2 bases and the J gene lost 7 bases, with 5 bases spanning the gap. CDR3 length: 12 residues. CDR3 region: CASSLNSGELFF. The CDR3 bases are TGTGCCAGCAGCTTAAATAGCGGGGAGCTGTTTTTT.

This clonotype was recorded a few times. The rearrangement links TRBV4-3 to TRBJ1-1; tentatively, D is TRBD1 (5 bases). V lost 0 bases, J lost 3 bases, and 11 bases lay in between. CDR1 LGHNA and CDR2 YSLEER come from the germline V gene. This CDR3 contains 15 residues. In DNA form, the CDR3 reads TGCGCCAGCAGCCAAGAACACCTGGGGGACACTGAAGCTTTCTTT. Its translation: CASSQEHLGDTEAFF.

CDR3 bases: TGCGCCAGCAGCCCGGCCTCCGGGACAGGAGTTTACAATGAGCAGTTCTTC. It codes for CASSPASGTGVYNEQFF. V usage is TRBV5-1 and J usage is TRBJ2-1, with 8 bases matching TRBD1. V was clipped by 4 bases and J by 4 bases; unmatched bases: 13. This CDR3 comprises 17 residues. The germline V gene encodes CDR1 SGHRS and CDR2 YFSETQ.